The entry below gives a single T cell receptor (beta chain) sequence along with its context. This clone was seen only once. It has no known antigen specificity. No clone much larger than this one lies a single base away; base qualities are absent. These data are taken from a study of blood T cell repertoires in COVID-19 (dated by TCRdb to about 2020). Looking at the study overall: Collaborator samples came from the United States, Italy and Spain and covered acute and convalescent phases of COVID-19. Nearly every sample came with metadata listing a de-identified subject ID, COVID-19 status, age in years and sex. The samples were drawn from the first 160 participants of the ongoing ImmuneRACE study and from some 1,300 subjects provided by 6 global collaborators. Where HLA class I and class II types were available, the types were taken from metadata supplied by the sample provider, not from assay-based typing. The repertoires were released in a freely available public database intended as a resource for research on the immune response to SARS-CoV-2. The prospective study material was composed of cDNA or gDNA derived from T cells, B-cell-depleted T cells, or PBMCs. Subjects who had been exposed to COVID-19, were actively infected with it, or had recovered from it provided the deeply sampled blood TCRbeta repertoires that made up the dataset.

TCRbeta CDR3 regions were amplified from genomic DNA by means of the immunoSEQ Assay, a bias-controlled multiplex PCR. In the source study's methods: Within the assay, amplification of reference gene primers was used to estimate how many nucleated cells each sample contained. To quantify the absolute abundance of each unique TCRbeta CDR3 rearrangement, sequence reads were collapsed and filtered. Productive Simpson clonality was computed per sample as the square root of Simpson's diversity index over productive rearrangements. Drawn from immuneACCESS, this table holds only the in-frame rearrangements with V and J called that TCRdb kept. Clones are partly lost; checked studies trace under half to an unresolved V gene and leave the rest unexplained. V, J and clone size are taken as reported in that table, and D and trimming were inferred from the DNA itself. The sample data list 110,000 to 150,000 clones, and 84% of these were observed just once. The ten largest clones take up 10% to 13% of the sample.

Study-wide findings and limitations: How much clinical and demographic metadata was included differed by source and by participant, and the metadata was provided uncurated.

The germline V gene yields SGDLS for CDR1 and YYNGEE for CDR2. At the junction V is shortened by 3 bases and J by 4 bases, with 10 bases in between. From its cysteine to its phenylalanine, the CDR3 spans 14 amino acids. Of all the DNA, just the CDR3 is kept, 42 bases in frame from base 1. Collaborating institutions collected whole blood in K2EDTA tubes following their own protocols. For TCRbeta analysis, collaborators shipped samples as frozen whole blood, isolated PBMCs, or DNA extracted from either of those sample types. The chain was built from TRBV9 and TRBJ1-4; the D gene is perhaps TRBD1, from 5 matching bases. Specimen: peripheral blood. The source is a man aged 55 to 70 with active or convalescent COVID-19. The bases are TGTGCCAGCAGCGAGACAGCGATTAATGAAAAACTGTTTTTT. This yields the protein CASSETAINEKLFF.